Listed below are T cell receptor beta chains from one sample, sequenced in a study of identical twins. Using its own MiXCR run on the 5' RACE reads, TCRdb lists one record per CDR3 protein. The table includes some 230,000 distinct CDR3 sequences, over 5.5% detected once. These sequences were also reported in another study, on T cells expressing NK-cell markers.

The sample consisted of CD8+ T cells sorted from blood. The receptors originated from a woman younger than 35 in good health. Each CDR3 is given with its conserved first and last residue. The D gene is left open where the match is weak. Size values are once, few and many counts, or a class for expanded clones, and some rows have none.

v_call,j_call,clone_size,d_call,cdr3_nt,cdr3_aa
TRBV7-9,TRBJ2-1,few,-,TGTGCCAGCAGCTTAGAGCCACGCCGTTACAATGAGCAGTTCTTC,CASSLEPRRYNEQFF
TRBV2,TRBJ2-7,-,-,TGTGCCAGCAGTGAACAGACTTCAACCTACGAGCAGTACTTC,CASSEQTSTYEQYF
TRBV4-1,TRBJ2-7,few,TRBD2,TGCGCCAGCAGCCAACAGCGGGGGGGACCCTACGAGCAGTACTTC,CASSQQRGGPYEQYF
TRBV4-1,TRBJ2-1,many,TRBD2,TGCGCCAGCAGCCAAGAGAAGAAGCGGGGGTTCAATGAGCAGTTCTTC,CASSQEKKRGFNEQFF
TRBV6-1,TRBJ2-3,medium-sized,TRBD1,TGTGCCAGCAGTGCCGGGACAGGGGGCGCAGATACGCAGTATTTT,CASSAGTGGADTQYF
TRBV30,TRBJ2-7,few,-,TGTGCCTGGAGTGGGGACGAGGCCTACGAGCAGTACTTC,CAWSGDEAYEQYF
TRBV11-2,TRBJ2-5,-,-,TGTGCCAGCAGCCACTGGACAGAGCAAGAGACCCAGTACTTC,CASSHWTEQETQYF
TRBV9,TRBJ1-2,few,-,TGTGCCAGCAGCGTAGTGTCAGGGGCGACCTATGGCTACACCTTC,CASSVVSGATYGYTF
TRBV10-3,TRBJ2-1,many,TRBD2,TGTGCCATCAGTGAATTGAGCGGGGGATCCTACAATGAGCAGTTCTTC,CAISELSGGSYNEQFF
TRBV12-3/TRBV12-4,TRBJ2-3,many,-,TGTGCCAGCAGTTTAGAATCCGAAATGAGCACAGATACGCAGTATTTT,CASSLESEMSTDTQYF
TRBV27,TRBJ2-7,many,TRBD1,TGTGCCAGCAGTACGTTGACAGGGGGGGGCGAGCAGTACTTC,CASSTLTGGGEQYF
TRBV12-5,TRBJ2-1,once,TRBD2,TGTGCTAGTGGTCCCTCTAGCGGTGAGCAGTTCTTC,CASGPSSGEQFF
TRBV7-9,TRBJ2-1,many,-,TGTGCCAGCAGCCTCTATAATTCCCCCTACAATGAGCAGTTCTTC,CASSLYNSPYNEQFF
TRBV20-1,TRBJ1-2,-,-,TGCAGTGCTAGTGTCCTCGACCCGTATGGCTACACCTTC,CSASVLDPYGYTF
TRBV20-1,TRBJ2-7,few,TRBD1,TGCAGTGCTAAGGGGGCGGAATCCGGCGAGCAGTACTTC,CSAKGAESGEQYF
TRBV7-8,TRBJ2-3,-,TRBD2,TGTGCCAGCAGCTTAGCCAGCGGGGCCAGCACAGATACGCAGTATTTT,CASSLASGASTDTQYF
TRBV7-2,TRBJ2-7,few,-,TGTGCCAGCAGCTTAGTGGTCGAGCAGTACTTC,CASSLVVEQYF
TRBV27,TRBJ2-7,few,-,TGTGCCAGCGGCCCGGGACAAAACTACGAGCAGTACTTC,CASGPGQNYEQYF
TRBV27,TRBJ1-6,few,-,TGTGCCAGCAGTTTTGGGGGGAACTCCTATAATTCACCCCTCCACTTT,CASSFGGNSYNSPLHF
TRBV27,TRBJ2-7,-,TRBD1,TGTGCCAGCAGTGCAGCAACCCGGGACAGAGAGTACTTC,CASSAATRDREYF
TRBV19,TRBJ2-1,-,TRBD2,TGTGCCAGTAGTATAGTGGGCGGGGGGGGGTTTGAGCAGTTCTTC,CASSIVGGGGFEQFF
TRBV6-1,TRBJ2-1,-,-,TGTGCCAGCAGTGAAAGGGAAATGATTGCGCAGTTCTTC,CASSEREMIAQFF
TRBV6-6,TRBJ1-1,few,-,TGTGCCAGCAGTTACCCTGTAGACCCGGAAGCTTTCTTT,CASSYPVDPEAFF
TRBV7-3,TRBJ2-5,-,-,TGTGCCAGCAGCTTAGGTCGCGGTAAAGGGGGGGCCCAAGAGACCCAGTACTTC,CASSLGRGKGGAQETQYF
TRBV24-1,TRBJ2-1,many,-,TGTGCCACCAGTGATGCACAGGGTAATGAGCAGTTCTTC,CATSDAQGNEQFF
TRBV5-4,TRBJ2-3,once,TRBD2,TGTGCCAGCAGTTTCGGACTAGGCGTCGCAGATACGCAGTATTTT,CASSFGLGVADTQYF
TRBV30,TRBJ2-2,few,-,TGTGCCTGGAGAGAAGCGGCATATCCGACCGGGGAGCTGTTTTTT,CAWREAAYPTGELFF
TRBV7-8,TRBJ1-1,few,-,TGTGCCAGCAGCTTAGAGATAGTAAACACTGAAGCTTTCTTT,CASSLEIVNTEAFF
TRBV2,TRBJ2-7,many,-,TGTGCCAGCAGTTGGGAGCAGGGCTCCTACGAGCAGTACTTC,CASSWEQGSYEQYF
TRBV4-1,TRBJ2-3,few,TRBD2,TGCGCCAGCAGCCAGCCACCGGGACTAGCGGGAAGGGGGGATACGCAGTATTTT,CASSQPPGLAGRGDTQYF
TRBV7-9,TRBJ1-2,-,-,TGTGCCAGCGAAAGACGCCCGGGGGATGGCTACACCTTC,CASERRPGDGYTF
TRBV2,TRBJ2-2,-,TRBD1,TGTGCCAGCAGCCACCTTGAGGGGGCAGCCAACACCGGGGAGCTGTTTTTT,CASSHLEGAANTGELFF
TRBV7-9,TRBJ2-7,many,-,TGTGCCAGCAGCGACCGGGAGTCCTACGAGCAGTACTTC,CASSDRESYEQYF
TRBV5-1,TRBJ2-5,many,-,TGCGCCAGCAGCTTGGAGTCCTTGGTGGGAGAGACCCAGTACTTC,CASSLESLVGETQYF
TRBV9,TRBJ1-5,few,-,TGTGCCAGCAGCGGAGAGGGCAGCAATCAGCCCCAGCATTTT,CASSGEGSNQPQHF
TRBV10-2,TRBJ2-5,-,TRBD2,TGCGCCAGCAGTACTGGACTAGCGGGATTGGGGAAGACCCAGTACTTC,CASSTGLAGLGKTQYF
TRBV12-3/TRBV12-4,TRBJ1-2,many,TRBD1,TGTGCCAGCAGTTTCGGGACAGGGTTTGGCTACACCTTC,CASSFGTGFGYTF
TRBV11-2,TRBJ2-1,-,-,TGTGCCAGCAGCTCCCTTTGGAATGAGCAGTTCTTC,CASSSLWNEQFF
TRBV6-1,TRBJ2-2,few,TRBD2,TGTGCCAGCACCCCGGGGACTAGCCGTACACTCAAGAACACCGGGGAGCTGTTTTTT,CASTPGTSRTLKNTGELFF
TRBV7-8,TRBJ2-1,-,TRBD2,TGTGCCAGCAGCTTACCGACTAGCGGGAGGGATGAGCAGTTCTTC,CASSLPTSGRDEQFF
TRBV11-3,TRBJ2-1,few,-,TGTGCCAGCAGCTTAGATCTGTCAGCGGGTTTCGAGCAGTTCTTC,CASSLDLSAGFEQFF
TRBV15,TRBJ2-7,few,TRBD2,TGTGCCACCAGTAGCGGGAGTACCTACGAGCAGTACTTC,CATSSGSTYEQYF
TRBV7-9,TRBJ2-3,many,TRBD2,TGTGCCAGCAGCCCCGGGGGGGGCGGTAGAGATACGCAGTATTTT,CASSPGGGGRDTQYF
TRBV2,TRBJ2-3,many,-,TGTGCCAGCAGCGGGGATAGCACAGATACGCAGTATTTT,CASSGDSTDTQYF
TRBV7-8,TRBJ2-1,-,TRBD2,TGTGCCAGCAGCTTTAGGGGACTAGCACTAACGATCCTGTACAATGAGCAGTTCTTC,CASSFRGLALTILYNEQFF
TRBV30,TRBJ2-7,few,-,TGTGCCTGGAGTGGGGACGCCGGAGCCGAGCAGTACTTC,CAWSGDAGAEQYF
TRBV29-1,TRBJ2-7,-,-,TGCAGCGTTGAAGTGGCCCCCGAGCAGTACTTC,CSVEVAPEQYF
TRBV7-9,TRBJ2-5,many,-,TGTGCCAGCAGCGACACTAGTCCGGAGACCCAGTACTTC,CASSDTSPETQYF
TRBV13,TRBJ2-7,-,-,TGTGCCAGCAGCTTAGATGTCTCATCCACCTACGAGCAGTACTTC,CASSLDVSSTYEQYF
TRBV3-1,TRBJ2-7,few,-,TGTGCCAGCAGCCGATCGGACAGTGGGGTGTACGAGCAGTACTTC,CASSRSDSGVYEQYF
TRBV9,TRBJ2-7,-,TRBD2,TGTGCCAGCAGCGGAACTAGCGTCGAGCAGTACTTC,CASSGTSVEQYF
TRBV12-3/TRBV12-4,TRBJ2-5,-,TRBD2,TGTGCCAGCAGTTTGGCGGGGGGGTGGGAGACCCAGTACTTC,CASSLAGGWETQYF
TRBV6-2/TRBV6-3,TRBJ2-5,few,TRBD2,TGTGCCAGTACCTGGGAGGTGGGGCGACTAGCCGAGACCCAGTACTTC,CASTWEVGRLAETQYF
TRBV7-2,TRBJ2-2,few,-,TGTGCCAGCAGCTTGATGTTGGGGGCGAACACCGGGGAGCTGTTTTTT,CASSLMLGANTGELFF
TRBV4-3,TRBJ2-3,many,-,TGCGCCAGCAGCCAAGAAGTGGCAGGGCCACCCATGATCGGCACAGATACGCAGTATTTT,CASSQEVAGPPMIGTDTQYF
TRBV6-1,TRBJ2-7,many,-,TGTGCCAGCAAAGTGCAATCCTTCTCCTACGAGCAGTACTTC,CASKVQSFSYEQYF
TRBV27,TRBJ2-6,-,TRBD1,TGTGCCAGCAGTACATCCGGGACAGGTAGCTCTGGGGCCAACGTCCTGACTTTC,CASSTSGTGSSGANVLTF
TRBV3-1,TRBJ1-3,-,-,TGTGCCAGCAGGCCAGGAAACACCATATATTTT,CASRPGNTIYF
TRBV14,TRBJ2-7,many,-,TGTGCCAGCACCTCCCGGGGGATCACCTACGAGCAGTACTTC,CASTSRGITYEQYF
TRBV12-3/TRBV12-4,TRBJ2-7,many,-,TGTGCCAGCAGTTTGTACGCCCCCCTCGAGCAGTACTTC,CASSLYAPLEQYF